The present entry profiles one T cell receptor (beta chain) with its context. In the original workflow: Amplification from reference gene primers served as the basis for estimated nucleated cell counts. Assay used: immunoSEQ multiplex PCR; TCRdb lists only in-frame clones, some missing. D and trimming come from the DNA, and the V and J calls and clone size come from that table. The sample shows about 200,000 clones, more than 75% of them seen only once. These data are taken from a study of blood T cell repertoires in COVID-19. Study background: Some COVID-19 samples were acute and others convalescent; all came from the United States, Italy and Spain.

Germline V gene lookup returns CDR1 ENHRY and CDR2 SYGVKD. V dropped 2 bases and J dropped 9 bases, with 11 bases sitting between them. This CDR3 is built from 13 residues. Participants reported their clinical history, and cohort assignment relied on those reports. The sequencing sample was made of PBMCs or T cells enriched from blood (not recorded which). This sequence joins TRBV10-3 and TRBJ2-1; no clear D. The source is a man in his forties with acute COVID-19. The CDR3 DNA reads as TGTGCCATCAGTGAGAGCATGGGCGTTGAGCAGTTCTTC. It is translated as CAISESMGVEQFF.